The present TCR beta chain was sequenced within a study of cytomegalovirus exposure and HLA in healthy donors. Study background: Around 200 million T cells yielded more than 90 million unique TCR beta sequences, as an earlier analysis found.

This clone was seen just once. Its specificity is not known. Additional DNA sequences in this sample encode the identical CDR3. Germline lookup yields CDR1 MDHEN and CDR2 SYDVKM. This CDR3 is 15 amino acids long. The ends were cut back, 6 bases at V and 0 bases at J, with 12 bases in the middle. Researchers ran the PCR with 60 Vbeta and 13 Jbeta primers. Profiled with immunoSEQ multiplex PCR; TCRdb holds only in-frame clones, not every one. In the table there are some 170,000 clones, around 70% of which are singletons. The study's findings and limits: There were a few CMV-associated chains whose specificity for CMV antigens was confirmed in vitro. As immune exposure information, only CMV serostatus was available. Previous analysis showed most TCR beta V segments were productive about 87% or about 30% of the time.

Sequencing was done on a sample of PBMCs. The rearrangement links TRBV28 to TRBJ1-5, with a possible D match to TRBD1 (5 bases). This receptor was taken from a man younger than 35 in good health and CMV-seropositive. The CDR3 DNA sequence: TGTGCCAGCAGCCCAGACAGTTATAGCAATCAGCCCCAGCATTTT. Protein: CASSPDSYSNQPQHF.